The source of this T cell receptor (beta chain) is a study of cytomegalovirus exposure and HLA in healthy donors. Concerning this clone itself: The target antigen is unknown.

It was with 60 Vbeta and 13 Jbeta primers that the PCR ran. Assay: immunoSEQ multiplex PCR; the TCRdb copy retains only in-frame clones and omits some. The sample yields some 150,000 clones, under 85% seen once. The germline CDR1 and CDR2 sequences are SEHNR and FQNEAQ (reference sequence). This CDR3 comprises 13 residues. V lost 6 bases, J lost 5 bases, and 12 bases lay in between. General study findings and limits: In an earlier analysis, most TCR beta V segments were productive about 87% or about 30% of the time.

This TCR was sampled from a man aged 18-30 years in good health and CMV-seronegative. The sequenced sample consisted of PBMCs. The chain has TRBV7-9 and TRBJ2-3; a weak D match, TRBD2 (5 bases). The CDR3 is CASSEAGGDTQYF. The CDR3 DNA reads as TGTGCCAGCAGTGAGGCAGGAGGAGATACGCAGTATTTT.